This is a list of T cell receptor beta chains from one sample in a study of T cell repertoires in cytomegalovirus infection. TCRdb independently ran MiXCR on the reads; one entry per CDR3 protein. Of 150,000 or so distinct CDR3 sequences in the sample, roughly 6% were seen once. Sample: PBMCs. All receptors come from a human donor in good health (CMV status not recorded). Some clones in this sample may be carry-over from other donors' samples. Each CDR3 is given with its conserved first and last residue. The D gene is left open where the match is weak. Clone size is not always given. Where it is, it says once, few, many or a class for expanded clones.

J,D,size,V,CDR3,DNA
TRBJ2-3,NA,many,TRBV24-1,CATRGAQDTQYF,TGTGCCACCAGGGGGGCCCAAGATACGCAGTATTTT
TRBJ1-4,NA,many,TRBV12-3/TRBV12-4,CASSFSTDEKLFF,TGTGCCAGCAGTTTCAGCACCGATGAAAAACTGTTTTTT
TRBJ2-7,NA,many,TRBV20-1,CSARVPWQGIYEQYF,TGCAGTGCTAGAGTGCCCTGGCAGGGTATCTACGAGCAGTACTTC
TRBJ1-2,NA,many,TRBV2,CASSEAGRVPYGYTF,TGTGCCAGCAGTGAAGCGGGCAGGGTACCCTATGGCTACACCTTC
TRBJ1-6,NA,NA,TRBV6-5,CASSGGRDSPLHF,TGTGCCAGCAGCGGAGGGCGCGATTCACCCCTCCACTTT
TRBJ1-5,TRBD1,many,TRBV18,CASSTDRGLNQPQHF,TGTGCCAGCTCAACCGACAGGGGGCTCAATCAGCCCCAGCATTTT
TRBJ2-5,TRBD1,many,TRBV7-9,CASSLDGTAEETQYF,TGTGCCAGCAGCTTGGACGGGACAGCCGAAGAGACCCAGTACTTC
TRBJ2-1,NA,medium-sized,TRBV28,CASSLLDLFGARSGYNEQFF,TGTGCCAGCAGTTTATTAGATTTATTTGGGGCGCGCTCCGGCTACAATGAGCAGTTCTTC
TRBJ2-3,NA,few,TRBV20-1,CSATPGRGSEADTQYF,TGCAGTGCTACACCCGGGAGAGGGTCGGAGGCAGATACGCAGTATTTT
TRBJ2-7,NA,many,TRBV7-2,CASSLFPKSRNEQYF,TGTGCCAGCAGCTTATTCCCGAAGTCGAGAAACGAGCAGTACTTC
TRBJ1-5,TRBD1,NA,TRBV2,CASRGGTASQPQHF,TGTGCCAGCAGGGGGGGGACAGCCTCCCAGCCCCAGCATTTT
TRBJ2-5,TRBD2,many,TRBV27,CASSSRGGRETQYF,TGTGCCAGCAGTTCGCGGGGGGGAAGAGAGACCCAGTACTTC
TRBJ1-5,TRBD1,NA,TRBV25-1,CASRTDRGRRSNQPQHF,TGTGCCAGCAGGACGGACAGGGGACGGCGTAGCAATCAGCCCCAGCATTTT
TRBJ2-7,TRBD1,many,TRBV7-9,CASSSSQGARYEQYF,TGTGCCAGCAGCTCCTCACAGGGGGCGAGGTACGAGCAGTACTTC
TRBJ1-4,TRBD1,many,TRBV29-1,CSVPGTGGIEKLFF,TGCAGCGTTCCCGGGACAGGGGGCATCGAAAAACTGTTTTTT
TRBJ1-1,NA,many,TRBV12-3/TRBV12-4,CASARGRNTEAFF,TGTGCCAGCGCTAGGGGCAGGAACACTGAAGCTTTCTTT
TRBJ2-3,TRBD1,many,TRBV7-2,CASSLFLGTATPDTQYF,TGTGCCAGCAGCTTATTCCTTGGGACAGCTACCCCAGATACGCAGTATTTT
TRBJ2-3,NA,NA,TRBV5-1,CASSLGKTQYF,TGCGCCAGCAGCTTGGGCAAAACGCAGTATTTT
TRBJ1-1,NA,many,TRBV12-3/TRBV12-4,CASSYRGSMNTEAFF,TGTGCCAGCAGTTACCGGGGAAGCATGAACACTGAAGCTTTCTTT
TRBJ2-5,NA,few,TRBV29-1,CGCRGTETQYF,TGCGGTTGCAGGGGCACGGAGACCCAGTACTTC
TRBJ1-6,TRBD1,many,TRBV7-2,CASSRDRVNNSPLHF,TGTGCCAGCAGTCGGGACAGGGTTAATAATTCACCCCTCCACTTT
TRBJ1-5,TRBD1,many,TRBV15,CATSTDRGAAQHF,TGTGCCACCAGCACGGACAGGGGGGCCGCCCAGCATTTT
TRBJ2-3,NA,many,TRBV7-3,CASSPLSISTDTQYF,TGTGCCAGCAGCCCCCTCTCTATTTCCACAGATACGCAGTATTTT
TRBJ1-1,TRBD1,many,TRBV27,CASSRFRGRNTEAFF,TGTGCCAGCAGTAGATTCAGGGGGCGCAACACTGAAGCTTTCTTT
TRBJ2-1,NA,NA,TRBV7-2,CASSLAIGAYNEQFF,TGTGCCAGCAGCTTAGCGATTGGTGCCTACAATGAGCAGTTCTTC
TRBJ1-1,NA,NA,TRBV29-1,CSVPLLGNTEAFF,TGCAGCGTTCCATTGTTAGGCAACACTGAAGCTTTCTTT
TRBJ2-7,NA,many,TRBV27,CASSLLAGRTYEQYF,TGTGCCAGCAGTTTACTCGCAGGGAGAACCTACGAGCAGTACTTC
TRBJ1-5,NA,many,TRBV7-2,CASSFSNQPQHF,TGTGCCAGCAGCTTCAGCAATCAGCCCCAGCATTTT
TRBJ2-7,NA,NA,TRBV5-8,CASSFKSSYLGEQYF,TGTGCCAGCAGCTTCAAATCCAGCTATCTTGGCGAGCAGTACTTC
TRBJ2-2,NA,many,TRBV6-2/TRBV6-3,CASTGAENTGELFF,TGTGCCAGCACTGGGGCAGAGAACACCGGGGAGCTGTTTTTT
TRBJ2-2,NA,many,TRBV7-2,CASSPDSNTGELFF,TGTGCCAGCAGCCCTGACAGCAACACCGGGGAGCTGTTTTTT
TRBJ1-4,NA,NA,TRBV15,CATSRTGATNEKLFF,TGTGCCACCAGCAGGACAGGAGCAACTAATGAAAAACTGTTTTTT
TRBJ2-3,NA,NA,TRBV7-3,CASSSAGSDTQYF,TGTGCCAGCAGCTCGGCAGGGTCAGATACGCAGTATTTT
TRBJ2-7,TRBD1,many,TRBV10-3,CAIRTGTGDEQYF,TGTGCCATCAGAACCGGGACAGGGGACGAGCAGTACTTC
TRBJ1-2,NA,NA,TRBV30,CAWRIRREANYGYTF,TGTGCCTGGAGGATTCGACGGGAAGCTAACTATGGCTACACCTTC
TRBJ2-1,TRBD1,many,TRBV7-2,CASSAQTGGPPYNEQFF,TGTGCCAGCAGCGCCCAGACAGGGGGTCCCCCCTACAATGAGCAGTTCTTC
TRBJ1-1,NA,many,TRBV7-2,CASSLVTEAFF,TGTGCCAGCAGCTTAGTCACTGAAGCTTTCTTT
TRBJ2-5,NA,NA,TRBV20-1,CSAAFQTQYF,TGCAGTGCCGCATTCCAGACCCAGTACTTC